This TCR beta chain was recovered during a study of spatial heterogeneity in lung cancer. The sample's time point: sample taken at primary tumor resection. TCRdb processed the 5' RACE reads anew with MiXCR; each CDR3 protein has one entry. The sample has some 22,000 distinct CDR3 sequences, about 2.7% seen once. V lost 5 bases to trimming and J lost 2 bases; unmatched junction nucleotides: 6. Germline V gene data show CDR1 as SGHVS and CDR2 as FQNEAQ. The CDR3 is made up of 14 amino acids. General study findings and limits: In tumors, expanded intratumoral alpha and beta TCR counts tracked mutation counts.

This clonotype was seen ten or more times. Its antigen is still unknown. The input for sequencing was lung tumor tissue, taken at surgery. The rearrangement joins TRBV7-8 to TRBJ2-7; 7 bases fit TRBD1. The sequence came from a male donor with early-stage non-small cell lung cancer. The CDR3: CASSTEGATYEQYF. Here the CDR3 DNA reads TGTGCCAGCAGCACCGAGGGGGCTACCTACGAGCAGTACTTC.